Listed below are T cell receptor beta chains from one sample, sequenced in a study of blood T cell repertoires in COVID-19. The method was immunoSEQ multiplex PCR; TCRdb's version includes in-frame clones alone and lacks a portion of them. The sample shows approximately 120,000 clones, around 63% of them seen only once. The sample consisted of peripheral blood. The receptors derive from a woman in her seventies with acute or convalescent COVID-19. The CDR3 runs from the conserved cysteine through the conserved F or W. D genes are given only for firm matches. Size is stated for part of the rows, as once, few or many counts, or as a class when the clone is expanded.

CDR3 protein: CASSLRDFNNEQFF
CDR3 DNA: TGTGCCAGCAGCTTAAGGGACTTCAACAATGAGCAGTTCTTC
V gene: TRBV7-2
J gene: TRBJ2-1
clone size: .
D gene: .

CDR3 protein: CASSQESGGYYGYTF
CDR3 DNA: TGTGCCAGCAGCCAAGAGTCAGGGGGCTACTATGGCTACACCTTC
V gene: TRBV3-1/TRBV3-2
J gene: TRBJ1-2
clone size: .
D gene: TRBD1

CDR3 protein: CASSRERNTEAFF
CDR3 DNA: TGTGCCAGCTCGAGGGAGAGGAACACTGAAGCTTTCTTT
V gene: TRBV18
J gene: TRBJ1-1
clone size: few
D gene: .

CDR3 protein: CASSSELANYEQYF
CDR3 DNA: TGTGCCAGCAGTTCCGAGCTAGCCAACTACGAGCAGTACTTC
V gene: TRBV27
J gene: TRBJ2-7
clone size: few
D gene: .

CDR3 protein: CASSTGERETQYF
CDR3 DNA: TGTGCCAGTAGCACAGGGGAAAGGGAGACCCAGTACTTC
V gene: TRBV19
J gene: TRBJ2-5
clone size: .
D gene: TRBD1

CDR3 protein: CASSLEGQQPQHF
CDR3 DNA: TGTGCCAGCAGTTTAGAGGGGCAACAGCCCCAGCATTTT
V gene: TRBV12-3/TRBV12-4
J gene: TRBJ1-5
clone size: .
D gene: .

CDR3 protein: CANSDRSEQYF
CDR3 DNA: TGTGCCAATAGCGACAGGTCCGAGCAGTACTTC
V gene: TRBV19
J gene: TRBJ2-7
clone size: .
D gene: .

CDR3 protein: CSVESGGLYEQYF
CDR3 DNA: TGCAGCGTTGAGTCAGGGGGCTTGTACGAGCAGTACTTC
V gene: TRBV29-1
J gene: TRBJ2-7
clone size: .
D gene: TRBD1

CDR3 protein: CASRAPNYGYTF
CDR3 DNA: TGTGCCAGCAGGGCCCCTAACTATGGCTACACCTTC
V gene: TRBV27
J gene: TRBJ1-2
clone size: .
D gene: .

CDR3 protein: CAWGRGGSSYEQYF
CDR3 DNA: TGTGCCTGGGGCCGCGGGGGGAGCTCCTACGAGCAGTACTTC
V gene: TRBV30
J gene: TRBJ2-7
clone size: .
D gene: TRBD2

CDR3 protein: CASSQTKIGPLGELFF
CDR3 DNA: TGCGCCAGCAGCCAAACAAAAATTGGGCCGTTAGGAGAGCTGTTTTTT
V gene: TRBV4-3
J gene: TRBJ2-2
clone size: .
D gene: .

CDR3 protein: CASSRQTNTEAFF
CDR3 DNA: TGTGCCAGCAGCCGACAGACGAACACTGAAGCTTTCTTT
V gene: TRBV5-4
J gene: TRBJ1-1
clone size: many
D gene: .

CDR3 protein: CASRTQGAHEKLFF
CDR3 DNA: TGTGCCAGCAGGACACAGGGGGCCCATGAAAAACTGTTTTTT
V gene: TRBV6-5
J gene: TRBJ1-4
clone size: .
D gene: TRBD1

CDR3 protein: CASSLTGAEAFF
CDR3 DNA: TGCGCCAGCAGCTTAACGGGGGCTGAAGCTTTCTTT
V gene: TRBV5-1
J gene: TRBJ1-1
clone size: .
D gene: .

CDR3 protein: CASSLEGQFIGYTF
CDR3 DNA: TGTGCCAGCAGCTTAGAGGGACAGTTCATCGGCTACACCTTC
V gene: TRBV7-9
J gene: TRBJ1-2
clone size: few
D gene: TRBD1

CDR3 protein: CASSSLAGVGEQYF
CDR3 DNA: TGTGCCAGCAGTTCGCTAGCGGGAGTGGGCGAGCAGTACTTC
V gene: TRBV6-5
J gene: TRBJ2-7
clone size: .
D gene: TRBD2

CDR3 protein: CASSSDGQGDVKAFF
CDR3 DNA: TGTGCCAGTAGTTCAGATGGACAGGGAGATGTCAAAGCTTTCTTT
V gene: TRBV19
J gene: TRBJ1-1
clone size: many
D gene: TRBD1

CDR3 protein: CASSSGDGGYTF
CDR3 DNA: TGTGCCAGCAGTTCAGGGGACGGGGGCTACACCTTC
V gene: TRBV28
J gene: TRBJ1-2
clone size: .
D gene: .

CDR3 protein: CASSVGVSGANVLTF
CDR3 DNA: TGTGCCAGCAGCGTAGGAGTCTCTGGGGCCAACGTCCTGACTTTC
V gene: TRBV9
J gene: TRBJ2-6
clone size: .
D gene: .

CDR3 protein: CASSVGQGRDEKLFF
CDR3 DNA: TGCGCCAGCAGCGTGGGACAGGGCAGGGACGAAAAACTGTTTTTT
V gene: TRBV5-1
J gene: TRBJ1-4
clone size: .
D gene: TRBD1

CDR3 protein: CASSHPGQGAVIDEQYF
CDR3 DNA: TGCGCCAGCAGCCACCCGGGACAGGGGGCGGTAATAGACGAGCAGTACTTC
V gene: TRBV4-1
J gene: TRBJ2-7
clone size: .
D gene: TRBD1

CDR3 protein: CASSRDGWIAFF
CDR3 DNA: TGTGCCAGCAGCCGAGACGGGTGGATAGCTTTCTTT
V gene: TRBV6-6
J gene: TRBJ1-1
clone size: .
D gene: .

CDR3 protein: CASSAQAGGGDQPQHF
CDR3 DNA: TGTGCCAGCAGTGCCCAGGCCGGAGGAGGCGATCAGCCCCAGCATTTT
V gene: TRBV6-1
J gene: TRBJ1-5
clone size: .
D gene: .

CDR3 protein: CASSPGGLNTEAFF
CDR3 DNA: TGTGCCAGCAGCCCGGGGGGGTTGAACACTGAAGCTTTCTTT
V gene: TRBV11-3
J gene: TRBJ1-1
clone size: .
D gene: .

CDR3 protein: CASSEDWGVGGSYTF
CDR3 DNA: TGTGCCAGCAGTGAAGATTGGGGCGTTGGTGGGAGCTACACCTTC
V gene: TRBV2
J gene: TRBJ1-2
clone size: .
D gene: .